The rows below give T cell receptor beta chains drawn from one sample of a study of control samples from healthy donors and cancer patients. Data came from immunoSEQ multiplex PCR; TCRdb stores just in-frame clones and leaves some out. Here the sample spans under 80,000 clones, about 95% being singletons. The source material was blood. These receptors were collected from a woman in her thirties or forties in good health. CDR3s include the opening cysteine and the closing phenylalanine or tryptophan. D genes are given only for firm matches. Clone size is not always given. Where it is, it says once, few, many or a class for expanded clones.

CDR3nt: TGTGCCAGTAGTCATCCAGGGTTCGGGGAGCTGTTTTTT; CDR3aa: CASSHPGFGELFF; v_gene: TRBV19; abundance: -; j_gene: TRBJ2-2; d_gene: -
CDR3nt: TGTGCCAGCAGTCCCAATGACCTTTCTCCCCTCCACTTT; CDR3aa: CASSPNDLSPLHF; v_gene: TRBV27; abundance: few; j_gene: TRBJ1-6; d_gene: -
CDR3nt: TGCGCCAGCAGCCAGGGAAACAGGGGGCGCGGGAGCGAGCAGTACTTC; CDR3aa: CASSQGNRGRGSEQYF; v_gene: TRBV4-1; abundance: -; j_gene: TRBJ2-7; d_gene: TRBD1
CDR3nt: TGTGCCAGCAGTGAAATCGGCCTAGCGGGTATCAATGGAGAGACCCAGTACTTC; CDR3aa: CASSEIGLAGINGETQYF; v_gene: TRBV25-1; abundance: -; j_gene: TRBJ2-5; d_gene: TRBD2
CDR3nt: TGTGCCAGTAGTATCGGACAACCTTTGAACACTGAAGCTTTCTTT; CDR3aa: CASSIGQPLNTEAFF; v_gene: TRBV19; abundance: -; j_gene: TRBJ1-1; d_gene: -
CDR3nt: TGTGCCAGCAGTTTAGATGGGGGGCGTCTGTACTTC; CDR3aa: CASSLDGGRLYF; v_gene: TRBV12-3/TRBV12-4; abundance: -; j_gene: TRBJ2-7; d_gene: -
CDR3nt: TGTGCCAGTAGCAACGTGGCGGGGGAGGGCACTGAAGCTTTCTTT; CDR3aa: CASSNVAGEGTEAFF; v_gene: TRBV19; abundance: -; j_gene: TRBJ1-1; d_gene: -
CDR3nt: TGCGCCAGCAGCTTTGGGGACAGGGATAACTATGGCTACACCTTC; CDR3aa: CASSFGDRDNYGYTF; v_gene: TRBV5-1; abundance: -; j_gene: TRBJ1-2; d_gene: TRBD1
CDR3nt: TGTGCCAGCAGATCAGATTCACCCCTCCACTTT; CDR3aa: CASRSDSPLHF; v_gene: TRBV28; abundance: few; j_gene: TRBJ1-6; d_gene: -
CDR3nt: TGTGCCAGCAGCTTCGGGACAGACCAGTACTTC; CDR3aa: CASSFGTDQYF; v_gene: TRBV13; abundance: -; j_gene: TRBJ2-7; d_gene: TRBD1
CDR3nt: TGCGCCAGCAGCCAAGATCCCCCCGAATGGACAGGTCTCAATCAGCCCCAGCATTTT; CDR3aa: CASSQDPPEWTGLNQPQHF; v_gene: TRBV4-1; abundance: -; j_gene: TRBJ1-5; d_gene: TRBD1
CDR3nt: TGTGCCAGCCACAGATTACAGGGGTCAAGCACAGATACGCAGTATTTT; CDR3aa: CASHRLQGSSTDTQYF; v_gene: TRBV27; abundance: -; j_gene: TRBJ2-3; d_gene: TRBD1
CDR3nt: TGTGCCAGCAGTGACGGGGGGTTAGCCCCCCCCGGGGCCAACGTCCTGACTTTC; CDR3aa: CASSDGGLAPPGANVLTF; v_gene: TRBV2; abundance: -; j_gene: TRBJ2-6; d_gene: TRBD2
CDR3nt: TGTGCCAGCAGGGGTTACTACGGCACCTCTTGGGATGAGCAGTTCTTC; CDR3aa: CASRGYYGTSWDEQFF; v_gene: TRBV11-2; abundance: -; j_gene: TRBJ2-1; d_gene: -
CDR3nt: TGTGCCAGCAGCCCCCAGGTAGGAGCGGGGGCCTACAATGAGCAGTTCTTC; CDR3aa: CASSPQVGAGAYNEQFF; v_gene: TRBV7-6; abundance: -; j_gene: TRBJ2-1; d_gene: TRBD2
CDR3nt: TGTGCCAGCAGTGAACGACAGGGGTGGACTTCACCCCTCCACTTT; CDR3aa: CASSERQGWTSPLHF; v_gene: TRBV27; abundance: few; j_gene: TRBJ1-6; d_gene: TRBD1
CDR3nt: TGTGCCAGTACTGGTTCCCACTCCTACGAGCAGTACTTC; CDR3aa: CASTGSHSYEQYF; v_gene: TRBV19; abundance: -; j_gene: TRBJ2-7; d_gene: -
CDR3nt: TGTGCCAGTAGGGCGTACCAGGGGGCAGATACGCAGTATTTT; CDR3aa: CASRAYQGADTQYF; v_gene: TRBV19; abundance: -; j_gene: TRBJ2-3; d_gene: TRBD1
CDR3nt: TGTGCCAGCACCTCACCTTGGGGTCTCAATGGCTACACCTTC; CDR3aa: CASTSPWGLNGYTF; v_gene: TRBV28; abundance: -; j_gene: TRBJ1-2; d_gene: -
CDR3nt: TGTGCCAGCAGGGCGACAGGGGTAAGGTCACCCCTCCACTTT; CDR3aa: CASRATGVRSPLHF; v_gene: TRBV2; abundance: -; j_gene: TRBJ1-6; d_gene: TRBD1
CDR3nt: TGTGCCAGTGGGACTAGCGGGGGGTTCGATACGCAGTATTTT; CDR3aa: CASGTSGGFDTQYF; v_gene: TRBV19; abundance: -; j_gene: TRBJ2-3; d_gene: TRBD2
CDR3nt: TGTGCCAGCAGCTTAGCCCAACCGGGGCCGATCACCGGGGAGCTGTTTTTT; CDR3aa: CASSLAQPGPITGELFF; v_gene: TRBV7-9; abundance: once; j_gene: TRBJ2-2; d_gene: -
CDR3nt: TGTGCCAGCAGTAGCGAACTGACAGGGGTATATAGTCAGCCCCAGCATTTT; CDR3aa: CASSSELTGVYSQPQHF; v_gene: TRBV6-2/TRBV6-3; abundance: once; j_gene: TRBJ1-5; d_gene: TRBD1
CDR3nt: TGTGCCATCAGTCCTTATACATTGGGCGGGGAGCTGTTTTTT; CDR3aa: CAISPYTLGGELFF; v_gene: TRBV10-3; abundance: -; j_gene: TRBJ2-2; d_gene: -
CDR3nt: TGTGCCAGCAGCCCCATCGGACTAGCGGGGGCCATGGGTGAGCAGTTCTTC; CDR3aa: CASSPIGLAGAMGEQFF; v_gene: TRBV7-6; abundance: -; j_gene: TRBJ2-1; d_gene: TRBD2
CDR3nt: TGTGCCAGCAGTTTATCCAAAACAGGGAGGGTGAACACCGGGGAGCTGTTTTTT; CDR3aa: CASSLSKTGRVNTGELFF; v_gene: TRBV28; abundance: -; j_gene: TRBJ2-2; d_gene: -
CDR3nt: TGTGCCAGCAGTTACTCGATGCCGGCAATTAGCAATCAGCCCCAGCATTTT; CDR3aa: CASSYSMPAISNQPQHF; v_gene: TRBV6-2/TRBV6-3; abundance: -; j_gene: TRBJ1-5; d_gene: -
CDR3nt: TGCGCCAGCAGCCAAGGGGAGGTCGGGGATCACTCTGGAAACACCATATATTTT; CDR3aa: CASSQGEVGDHSGNTIYF; v_gene: TRBV4-1; abundance: -; j_gene: TRBJ1-3; d_gene: -
CDR3nt: TGTGCCAGCAGTTACAGGTGGTTTCAAAAACCGGAAGAGCAGTTCTTC; CDR3aa: CASSYRWFQKPEEQFF; v_gene: TRBV6-2/TRBV6-3; abundance: -; j_gene: TRBJ2-1; d_gene: -
CDR3nt: TGTGCCAGCAGCATACAGGGAGCATCGGGTGGCTACACCTTC; CDR3aa: CASSIQGASGGYTF; v_gene: TRBV28; abundance: -; j_gene: TRBJ1-2; d_gene: -
CDR3nt: TGTGCGACCTATCAACACTTTGAAGCTTTCTTT; CDR3aa: CATYQHFEAFF; v_gene: TRBV27; abundance: once; j_gene: TRBJ1-1; d_gene: -
CDR3nt: TGTGCCAGCAGTTTTCAAATGGGTCAGGAGCAGTTCTTC; CDR3aa: CASSFQMGQEQFF; v_gene: TRBV28; abundance: -; j_gene: TRBJ2-1; d_gene: -
CDR3nt: TGTGCCAGCAGCGTGGTTGGCGGGACGCAGTACTTC; CDR3aa: CASSVVGGTQYF; v_gene: TRBV5-4; abundance: -; j_gene: TRBJ2-7; d_gene: -
CDR3nt: TGCAGTGCCTTTATGAACACTGAAGCTTTCTTT; CDR3aa: CSAFMNTEAFF; v_gene: TRBV20-1; abundance: -; j_gene: TRBJ1-1; d_gene: -
CDR3nt: TGTGCCAGCAGCTTAAACAGGGGGACTGAAGCTTTCTTT; CDR3aa: CASSLNRGTEAFF; v_gene: TRBV7-2; abundance: once; j_gene: TRBJ1-1; d_gene: TRBD1
CDR3nt: TGTGCCAGCAGCCCACCGGGACTAGTTTCGGGAAATGAGCAGTTCTTC; CDR3aa: CASSPPGLVSGNEQFF; v_gene: TRBV11-2; abundance: once; j_gene: TRBJ2-1; d_gene: TRBD2
CDR3nt: TGTGCCAGTAGCCGACAGGGGAGCTCCTACGAGCAGTACTTC; CDR3aa: CASSRQGSSYEQYF; v_gene: TRBV19; abundance: once; j_gene: TRBJ2-7; d_gene: TRBD1
CDR3nt: TGTGCCAGTAGTTCCGACACCCTGAGGAGCGAGCAGTACTTC; CDR3aa: CASSSDTLRSEQYF; v_gene: TRBV19; abundance: -; j_gene: TRBJ2-7; d_gene: -
CDR3nt: TGCGCCAGCAGCTACTCCAAGGGGTTGGGCACTGAAGCTTTCTTT; CDR3aa: CASSYSKGLGTEAFF; v_gene: TRBV4-1; abundance: -; j_gene: TRBJ1-1; d_gene: -
CDR3nt: TGTGCCAGCAGCCAAGAATGGACTGGTCGCCTCAACATTCAGTACTTC; CDR3aa: CASSQEWTGRLNIQYF; v_gene: TRBV4-2; abundance: once; j_gene: TRBJ2-4; d_gene: -